This T cell receptor (beta chain) was identified during a study of T cells in Graves' hyperthyroidism and ophthalmopathy. This clonotype was detected ten times or more. The length of the CDR3 is 15 residues. The V and J ends lost 2 bases and 6 bases respectively, with 14 bases between them. Per the germline V gene, CDR1 is SGHAT and CDR2 is FQNNGV. Template material for amplifying TCR beta CDR3 regions consisted of RNA transcripts. In the first-round RT-PCR of the TCR CDR3, the HTBI primer set was used. TCRdb re-called the multiplex PCR reads with MiXCR, one entry per CDR3 protein. Among hundreds of thousands of distinct CDR3 sequences, roughly 19% were seen once, and the ten largest hold about 40%.

The chain recombines TRBV11-2 with TRBJ1-5; the D is unclear. The clonotype was recovered from a man aged 45-60 years with Graves' ophthalmopathy. Sequencing used blood. The CDR3 region is CASSLRLDAGQPQHF. The CDR3 DNA follows: TGTGCCAGCAGCTTAAGGTTGGACGCAGGTCAGCCCCAGCATTTT. The full variable domain, in which reference TRBV11-2 and TRBJ1-5 provide the parts outside the CDR3, is EAGVAQSPRYKIIEKRQSVAFWCNPISGHATLYWYQQILGQGPKLLIQFQNNGVVDDSQLPKDRFSAERLKGVDSTLKIQPAKLEDSAVYLCASSLRLDAGQPQHFGDGTRLSIL.